The 7 T cell receptor beta chains below were found in one sample sequenced in a study of blood T cell repertoires in COVID-19. Sequencing used immunoSEQ multiplex PCR; TCRdb keeps in-frame clones, though not all of them. This table has 190,000 or so clones, about 87% appearing once. Source material: peripheral blood. These receptors all come from a man in his forties with active or convalescent COVID-19.

V is TRBV30 and J is TRBJ2-3; 9 nucleotides line up with TRBD1. CDR3 length: 15 residues. The V and J ends lost 2 bases and 4 bases, in that order; junction bases with no gene match: 7. The germline V gene encodes CDR1 GTSNPN and CDR2 SVGIG (reference sequence). CDR3 region: CAWSTRDRVPDTQYF. CDR3 nucleotides: TGTGCCTGGAGTACCCGGGACAGGGTCCCAGATACGCAGTATTTT.

J is TRBJ1-4 and V is TRBV7-8; weak D call: TRBD1 (5 bases). Germline CDR1 and CDR2: SGHVS and FQNEAQ. This CDR3 is built from 14 residues. Trimming stripped 5 bases from V and 6 bases from J, with 13 bases between. The CDR3 coding sequence is TGTGCCAGCAGCCTGAACCAGGGATATGAAAAACTGTTTTTT. Amino acids: CASSLNQGYEKLFF.

V is TRBV9 and J is TRBJ1-3; tentative D call: TRBD1 (5 bases). The germline gives CDR1 SGDLS, CDR2 YYNGEE. The V and J ends lost 4 bases and 0 bases respectively, with 8 bases between them. The CDR3 extends over 14 amino acids. The CDR3 loop is CASSKQDSGNTIYF. As DNA, the CDR3 is TGTGCCAGCAGCAAACAGGACTCTGGAAACACCATATATTTT.

This clone has a single count. The genes are TRBV28 and TRBJ2-7, with D maybe TRBD2 (5 bases). CDR1 and CDR2 (germline): MDHEN, SYDVKM. The V end lost 8 bases, the J end lost 0 bases, and 11 bases lay between the germline ends. The CDR3 consists of 13 residues. The DNA of the CDR3 is TGTGCCAGCTTCTCCGGGAACTCCTACGAGCAGTACTTC. Encoded protein: CASFSGNSYEQYF.

Concerning this clone: The same CDR3 also results from other DNA sequences found in this sample. CDR3 nucleotide sequence: TGTGCCAGCAGTGAGGCTGCGACGGGGACTAACTATGGCTACACCTTC. It codes for CASSEAATGTNYGYTF. The rearrangement uses TRBV2 and TRBJ1-2, with D unresolved. Germline CDR1 reads SNHLY; CDR2 reads FYNNEI. There are 16 residues in the CDR3. Trimming shortened V by 3 bases and J by 0 bases, and 14 bases separated the two germline ends.

The chain carries TRBV28 and TRBJ2-7, with TRBD1 matching over 11 bases. The V segment lost 5 bases and the J segment 1 base; nucleotides outside the gene matches: 7. CDR1 and CDR2 from the germline V gene are MDHEN and SYDVKM. The CDR3 contains 16 residues. Here the CDR3 DNA reads TGTGCCAGCAGTCACGCCGGGACAGGGGGTTCCTACGAGCAGTACTTC. Protein: CASSHAGTGGSYEQYF.

This chain uses TRBV9 with TRBJ2-7; TRBD1 matches 9 bases. Germline CDR1 and CDR2: SGDLS and YYNGEE. Trimming cost V 9 bases and J 2 bases; bases outside gene matches: 18. The CDR3 runs 17 residues. The CDR3 here is CATIGQGLWVRTYEQYF. CDR3 in DNA: TGTGCCACCATAGGACAGGGGCTGTGGGTTAGGACCTACGAGCAGTACTTC. The variable domain in full, with the rest retrieved from reference TRBV9 and TRBJ2-7, is DSGVTQTPKHLITATGQRVTLRCSPRSGDLSVYWYQQSLDQGLQFLIQYYNGEERAKGNILERFSAQQFPDLHSELNLSSLELGDSALYFCATIGQGLWVRTYEQYFGPGTRLTVT.